Shown below are 7 T cell receptor beta chains from a single sample sequenced in a study of early T cells in non-severe SARS-CoV-2 infection. One entry per CDR3 protein, called by TCRdb with MiXCR from the 5' RACE reads. The sample contains 45,000 to 60,000 distinct CDR3 sequences, about 10% of which appear only once. The sequenced sample consisted of whole blood. All receptors come from an adult who was a healthcare worker with PCR-confirmed SARS-CoV-2 infection or an uninfected control (not recorded which).

At least ten counts were recorded for this clonotype. This sequence joins TRBV11-2 and TRBJ1-6; D call uncertain. The CDR3 length is 13 residues. Germline V gene lookup returns CDR1 SGHAT and CDR2 FQNNGV. Trimming took off 5 bases at V and 7 bases at J, with 9 bases between the two ends. This CDR3 is CASSAGPNSPLHF. The CDR3, as DNA: TGTGCCAGCAGCGCCGGCCCCAATTCACCCCTCCACTTT.

This clonotype was seen many times. The chain couples TRBV30 to TRBJ2-2; 9 nucleotides match TRBD2. V was clipped by 5 bases and J by 0 bases; unmatched bases: 4. CDR1 GTSNPN and CDR2 SVGIG come from the germline V gene (reference sequence). The CDR3 runs 15 residues. For the CDR3, the DNA is TGTGCCTGGGGAGCGGGAGGCTCGAACACCGGGGAGCTGTTTTTT. Protein: CAWGAGGSNTGELFF. Using reference TRBV30 and TRBJ2-2 for the parts outside the CDR3, the full variable domain is SQTIHQWPATLVQPVGSPLSLECTVEGTSNPNLYWYRQAAGRGLQLLFYSVGIGQISSEVPQNLSASRPQDRQFILSSKKLLLSDSGFYLCAWGAGGSNTGELFFGEGSRLTVL.

The genes are TRBV4-2 and TRBJ2-7; D gene ambiguous. CDR3 length: 14 amino acids. The V gene lost 0 bases and the J gene lost 0 bases, with 6 bases spanning the gap. Germline CDR1 reads LGHNA; CDR2 reads YNFKEQ. CDR3: CASSQDLDSYEQYF. CDR3 nucleotides: TGTGCCAGCAGCCAAGATCTGGACTCCTACGAGCAGTACTTC.

This clonotype showed up just a few times. V is TRBV24-1 and J is TRBJ2-2, with 7 bases aligning to TRBD1. The CDR3 consists of 16 residues. CDR1 and CDR2 from the germline V gene are KGHDR and SFDVKD. With 4 bases clipped from V and 4 bases from J, the junction kept 8 bases outside the gene matches. This chain's CDR3 is CATSDSTGTVTGELFF. The CDR3 bases are TGTGCCACCAGTGACTCGACAGGGACGGTCACCGGGGAGCTGTTTTTT.

This clonotype turned up a few times. This chain joins TRBV7-8 and TRBJ2-3; D unclear. CDR3 length: 14 amino acids. Germline-derived CDR1 and CDR2 are SGHVS and FQNEAQ. The ends were cut back, 1 base at V and 4 bases at J, with 9 bases in the middle. CDR3 sequence reads: CASSLEPHSDTQYF. CDR3 bases: TGTGCCAGCAGCTTAGAACCGCACTCAGATACGCAGTATTTT.

As for this clonotype: At one end, the junction sequence differs from germline, possibly due to a read error. The V call is TRBV6-2 or TRBV6-3, the J call TRBJ2-1, with no clear D. Per the germline V gene, CDR1 is MNHEY and CDR2 is SVGEGT. The CDR3 runs 11 residues. For the CDR3, the DNA is TGTGCCAACAGTCACTTCACTGAGCAGTTCTTC. Translation: CANSHFTEQFF.

There are many counts of this clonotype. CDR3 DNA: TGCAGTGCTAGCGCCGACAGCGTAAGACGAAATGAGCAGTTCTTC. Protein sequence: CSASADSVRRNEQFF. The chain carries TRBV20-1 and TRBJ2-1; possibly TRBD1 for D (5 bases). The V end lost 3 bases, the J end lost 7 bases, and 19 bases lay between the germline ends. This CDR3 has 15 residues. The germline V gene has CDR1 DFQATT and CDR2 SNEGSKA (reference sequence).